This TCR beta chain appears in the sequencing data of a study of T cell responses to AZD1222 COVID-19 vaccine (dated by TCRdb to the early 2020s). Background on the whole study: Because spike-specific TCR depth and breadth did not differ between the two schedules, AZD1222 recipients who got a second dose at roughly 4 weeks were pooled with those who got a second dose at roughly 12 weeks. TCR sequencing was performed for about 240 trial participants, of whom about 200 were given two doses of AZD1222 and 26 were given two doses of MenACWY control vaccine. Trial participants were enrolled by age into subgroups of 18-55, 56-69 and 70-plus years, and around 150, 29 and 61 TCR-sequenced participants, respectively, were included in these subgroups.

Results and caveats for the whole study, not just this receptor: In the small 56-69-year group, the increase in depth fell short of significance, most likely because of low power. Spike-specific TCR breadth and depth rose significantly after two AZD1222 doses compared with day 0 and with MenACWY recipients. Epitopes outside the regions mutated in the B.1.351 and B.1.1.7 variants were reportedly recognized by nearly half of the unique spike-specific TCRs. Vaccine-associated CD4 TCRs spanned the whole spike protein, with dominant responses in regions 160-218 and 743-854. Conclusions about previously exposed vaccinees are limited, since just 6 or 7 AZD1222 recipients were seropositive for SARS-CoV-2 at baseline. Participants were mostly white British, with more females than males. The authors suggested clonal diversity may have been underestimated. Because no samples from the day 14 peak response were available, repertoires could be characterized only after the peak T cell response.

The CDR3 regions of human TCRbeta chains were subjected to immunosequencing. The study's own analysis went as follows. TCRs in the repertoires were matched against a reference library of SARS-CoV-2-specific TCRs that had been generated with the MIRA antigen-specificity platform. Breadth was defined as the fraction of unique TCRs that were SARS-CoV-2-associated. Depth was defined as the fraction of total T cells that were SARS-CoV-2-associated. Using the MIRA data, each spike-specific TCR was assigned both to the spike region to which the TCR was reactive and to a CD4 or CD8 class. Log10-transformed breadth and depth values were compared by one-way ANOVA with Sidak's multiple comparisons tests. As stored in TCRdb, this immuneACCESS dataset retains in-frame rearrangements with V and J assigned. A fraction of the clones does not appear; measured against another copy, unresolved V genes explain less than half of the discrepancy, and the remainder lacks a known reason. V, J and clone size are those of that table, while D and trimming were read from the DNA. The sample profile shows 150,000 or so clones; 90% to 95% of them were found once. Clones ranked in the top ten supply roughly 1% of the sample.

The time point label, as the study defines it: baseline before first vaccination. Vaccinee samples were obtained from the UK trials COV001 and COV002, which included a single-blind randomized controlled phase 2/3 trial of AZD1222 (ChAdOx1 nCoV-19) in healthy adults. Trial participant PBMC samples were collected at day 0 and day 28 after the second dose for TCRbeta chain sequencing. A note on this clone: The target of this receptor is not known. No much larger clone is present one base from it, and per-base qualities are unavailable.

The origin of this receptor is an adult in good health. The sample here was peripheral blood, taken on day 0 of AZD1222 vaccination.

The nucleotide sequence is given as TGTGCCAGCTCACCAAGGGATGGGAGCTCTGGAAACACCATATATTTT. It is translated as CASSPRDGSSGNTIYF. The chain employs TRBV18 and TRBJ1-3, with the identity of the D gene unclear. Trimming costs V 2 bases and J 0 bases, and their ends lie 11 bases apart. For CDR1 and CDR2, the germline V gene lists KGHSH and LQKENI. From the cysteine through the phenylalanine, the CDR3 covers 16 amino acids. Only the CDR3 DNA stays, 48 bases, in frame from base 1.